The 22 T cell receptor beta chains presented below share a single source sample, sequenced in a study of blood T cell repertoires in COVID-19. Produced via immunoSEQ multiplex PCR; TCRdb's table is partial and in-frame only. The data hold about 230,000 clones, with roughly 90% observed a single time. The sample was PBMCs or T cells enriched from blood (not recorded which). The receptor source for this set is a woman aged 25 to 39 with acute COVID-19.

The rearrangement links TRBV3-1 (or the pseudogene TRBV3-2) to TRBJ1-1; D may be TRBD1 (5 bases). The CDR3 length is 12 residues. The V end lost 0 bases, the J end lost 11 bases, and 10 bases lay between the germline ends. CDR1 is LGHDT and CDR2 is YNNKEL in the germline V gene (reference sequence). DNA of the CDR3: TGTGCCAGCAGCCAAGATGTCAGGGTGGCTTTCTTT. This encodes CASSQDVRVAFF.

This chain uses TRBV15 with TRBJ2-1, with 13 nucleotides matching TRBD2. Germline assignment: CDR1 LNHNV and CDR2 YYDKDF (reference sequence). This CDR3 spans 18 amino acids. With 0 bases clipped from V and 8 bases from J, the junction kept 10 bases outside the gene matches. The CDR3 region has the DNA TGTGCCACCAGCAGAGAAGTGACTAGCGGGGGGTCCGAGGATGAGCAGTTCTTC. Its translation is CATSREVTSGGSEDEQFF.

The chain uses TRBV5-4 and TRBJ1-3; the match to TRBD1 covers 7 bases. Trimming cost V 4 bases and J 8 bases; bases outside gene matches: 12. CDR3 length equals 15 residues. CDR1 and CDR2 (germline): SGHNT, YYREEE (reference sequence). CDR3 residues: CASSASGGRRDTIYF. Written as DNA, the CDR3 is TGTGCCAGCAGCGCATCAGGGGGTCGGAGAGACACCATATATTTT.

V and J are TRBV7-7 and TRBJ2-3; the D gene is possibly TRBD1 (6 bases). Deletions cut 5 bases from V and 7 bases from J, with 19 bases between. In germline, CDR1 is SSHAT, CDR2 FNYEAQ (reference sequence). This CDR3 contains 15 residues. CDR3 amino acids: CASSPVRGSIYTQYF. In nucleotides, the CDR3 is TGTGCCAGCAGCCCGGTTAGGGGGTCGATATATACGCAGTATTTT.

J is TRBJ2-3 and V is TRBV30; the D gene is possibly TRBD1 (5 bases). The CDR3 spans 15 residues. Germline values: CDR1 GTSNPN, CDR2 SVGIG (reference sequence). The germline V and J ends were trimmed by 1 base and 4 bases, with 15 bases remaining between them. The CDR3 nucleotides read TGTGCCTGGAGTGGCGCTGGCCTACAGGCAGATACGCAGTATTTT. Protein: CAWSGAGLQADTQYF.

Written as DNA, the CDR3 is TGTGCCAGCAGCTTGAGACAGGCTAACTATGGCTACACCTTC. This gives the protein CASSLRQANYGYTF. V is TRBV5-8 and J is TRBJ1-2, with D possibly matching TRBD1 (6 bases). Trimming took off 1 base at V and 0 bases at J, with 7 bases between the two ends. There are 14 residues in the CDR3. Looked up from germline, CDR1 is SGHTS and CDR2 is YDEGEE.

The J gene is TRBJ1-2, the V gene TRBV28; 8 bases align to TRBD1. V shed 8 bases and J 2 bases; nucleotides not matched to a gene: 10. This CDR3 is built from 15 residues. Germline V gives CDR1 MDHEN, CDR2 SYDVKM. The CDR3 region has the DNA TGTGCCAGCGGGGGAGACAGGGGATCGAACTATGGCTACACCTTC. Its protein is CASGGDRGSNYGYTF.

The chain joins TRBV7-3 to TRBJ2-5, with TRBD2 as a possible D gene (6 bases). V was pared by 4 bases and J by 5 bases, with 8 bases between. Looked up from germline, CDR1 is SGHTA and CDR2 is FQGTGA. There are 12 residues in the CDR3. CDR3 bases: TGTGCCAGCAGCTCGGGGGATGAGACCCAGTACTTC. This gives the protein CASSSGDETQYF.

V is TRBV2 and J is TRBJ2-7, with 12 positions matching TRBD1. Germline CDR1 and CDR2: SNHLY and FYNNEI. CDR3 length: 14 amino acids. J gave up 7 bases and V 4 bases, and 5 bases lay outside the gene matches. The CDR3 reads CASSGDRGRDEQYF. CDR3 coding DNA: TGTGCCAGCAGTGGGGACAGGGGGCGCGATGAGCAGTACTTC.

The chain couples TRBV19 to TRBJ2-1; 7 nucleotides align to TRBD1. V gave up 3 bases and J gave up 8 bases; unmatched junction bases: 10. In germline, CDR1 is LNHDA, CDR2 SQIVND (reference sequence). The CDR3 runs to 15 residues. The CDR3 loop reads CASSIDREPLYEQFF. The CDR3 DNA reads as TGTGCCAGTAGTATCGACAGGGAACCACTGTATGAGCAGTTCTTC.

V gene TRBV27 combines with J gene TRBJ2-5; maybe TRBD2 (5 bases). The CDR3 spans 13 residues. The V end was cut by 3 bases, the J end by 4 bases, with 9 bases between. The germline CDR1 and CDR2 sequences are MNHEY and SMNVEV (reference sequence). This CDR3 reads CASSFLAGETQYF. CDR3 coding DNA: TGTGCCAGCAGTTTCCTAGCTGGAGAGACCCAGTACTTC.

CDR3 sequence reads: CASSFRDSPMNTEAFF. The CDR3 DNA sequence: TGTGCCAGCAGTTTTCGGGACAGCCCTATGAACACTGAAGCTTTCTTT. The rearrangement joins TRBV6-5 to TRBJ1-1; 7 positions match TRBD1. CDR1 MNHEY and CDR2 SVGAGI come from the germline V gene. Trimming took 4 bases from V and 0 from J; bases not matched to a gene: 8. The CDR3 contains 16 residues.

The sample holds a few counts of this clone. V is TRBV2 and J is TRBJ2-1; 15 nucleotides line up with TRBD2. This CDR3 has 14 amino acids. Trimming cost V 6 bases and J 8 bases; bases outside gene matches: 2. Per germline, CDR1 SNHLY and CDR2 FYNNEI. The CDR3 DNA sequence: TGTGCCAGCAGCTGGACTAGCGGGGGGGATGAGCAGTTCTTC. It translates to CASSWTSGGDEQFF.

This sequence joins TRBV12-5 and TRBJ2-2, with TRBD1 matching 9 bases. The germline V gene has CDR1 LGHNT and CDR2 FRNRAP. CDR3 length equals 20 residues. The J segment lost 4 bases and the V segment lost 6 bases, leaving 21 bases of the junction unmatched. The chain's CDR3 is CASGLDPGQGVSGSTGELFF. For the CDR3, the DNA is TGTGCTAGTGGACTGGACCCGGGACAGGGAGTAAGCGGTAGCACCGGGGAGCTGTTTTTT.

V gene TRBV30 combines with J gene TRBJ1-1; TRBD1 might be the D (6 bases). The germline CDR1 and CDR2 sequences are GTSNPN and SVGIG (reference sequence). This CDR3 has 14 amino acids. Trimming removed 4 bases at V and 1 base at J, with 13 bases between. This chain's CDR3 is CAWNRDSENTEAFF. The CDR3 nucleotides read TGTGCCTGGAACAGGGATTCGGAGAACACTGAAGCTTTCTTT.

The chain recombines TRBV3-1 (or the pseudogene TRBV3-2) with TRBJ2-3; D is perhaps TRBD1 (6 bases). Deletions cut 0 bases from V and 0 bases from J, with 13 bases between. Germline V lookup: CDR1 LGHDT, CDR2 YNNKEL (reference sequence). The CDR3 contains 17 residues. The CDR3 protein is CASSQEPPGVSTDTQYF. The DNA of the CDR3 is TGTGCCAGCAGCCAAGAGCCCCCAGGGGTAAGCACAGATACGCAGTATTTT.

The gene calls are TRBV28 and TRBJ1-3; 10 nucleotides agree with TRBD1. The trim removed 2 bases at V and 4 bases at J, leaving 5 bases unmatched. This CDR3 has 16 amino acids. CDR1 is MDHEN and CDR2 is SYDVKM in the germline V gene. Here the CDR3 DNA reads TGTGCCAGCAGTTTACGACAGGGGGCTCTCGGAAACACCATATATTTT. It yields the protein CASSLRQGALGNTIYF.

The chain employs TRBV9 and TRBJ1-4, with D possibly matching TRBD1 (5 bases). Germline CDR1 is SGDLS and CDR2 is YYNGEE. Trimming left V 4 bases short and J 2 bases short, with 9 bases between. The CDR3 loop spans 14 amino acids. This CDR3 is CASSPRQTNEKLFF. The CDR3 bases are TGTGCCAGCAGCCCGCGACAGACTAATGAAAAACTGTTTTTT.

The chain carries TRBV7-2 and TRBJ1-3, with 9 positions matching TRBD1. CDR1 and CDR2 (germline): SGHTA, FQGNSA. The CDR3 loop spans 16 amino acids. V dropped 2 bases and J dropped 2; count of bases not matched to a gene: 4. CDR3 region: CASSLRTGETGNTIYF. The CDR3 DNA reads TGTGCCAGCAGCTTAAGGACAGGGGAAACTGGAAACACCATATATTTT.

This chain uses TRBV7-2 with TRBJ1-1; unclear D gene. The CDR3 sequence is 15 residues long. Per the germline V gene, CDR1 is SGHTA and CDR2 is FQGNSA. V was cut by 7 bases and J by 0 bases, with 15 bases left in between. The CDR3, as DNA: TGTGCCAGCACCCACAGAGGGATTTTGAACACTGAAGCTTTCTTT. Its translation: CASTHRGILNTEAFF. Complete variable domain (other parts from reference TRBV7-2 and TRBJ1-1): GAGVSQSPSNKVTEKGKDVELRCDPISGHTALYWYRQSLGQGLEFLIYFQGNSAPDKSGLPSDRFSAERTGGSVSTLTIQRTQQEDSAVYLCASTHRGILNTEAFFGQGTRLTVV.

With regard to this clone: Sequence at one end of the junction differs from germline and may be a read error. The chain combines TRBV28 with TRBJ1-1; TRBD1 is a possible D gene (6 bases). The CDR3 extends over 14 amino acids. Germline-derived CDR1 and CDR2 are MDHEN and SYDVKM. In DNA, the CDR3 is TGTGCCAGCAGTTTGCCTCAGGGGAACGCTGAAGCTTTCTTT. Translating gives CASSLPQGNAEAFF.

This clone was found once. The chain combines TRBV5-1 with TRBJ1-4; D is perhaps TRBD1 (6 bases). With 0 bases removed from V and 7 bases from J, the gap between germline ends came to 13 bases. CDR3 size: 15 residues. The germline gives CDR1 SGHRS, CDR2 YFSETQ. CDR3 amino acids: CASSLATGSVEKLFF. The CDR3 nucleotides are TGCGCCAGCAGCTTGGCAACAGGGAGTGTTGAAAAACTGTTTTTT.